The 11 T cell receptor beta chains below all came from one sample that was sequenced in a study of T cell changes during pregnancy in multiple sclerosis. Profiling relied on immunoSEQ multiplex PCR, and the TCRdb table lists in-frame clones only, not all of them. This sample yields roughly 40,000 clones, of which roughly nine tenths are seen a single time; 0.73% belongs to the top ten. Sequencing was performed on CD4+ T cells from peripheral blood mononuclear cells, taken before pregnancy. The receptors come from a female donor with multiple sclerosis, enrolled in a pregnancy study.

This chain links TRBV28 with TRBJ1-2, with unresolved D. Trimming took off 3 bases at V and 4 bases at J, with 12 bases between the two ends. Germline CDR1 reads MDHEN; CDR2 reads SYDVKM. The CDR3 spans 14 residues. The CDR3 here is CASSLIRFLYGYTF. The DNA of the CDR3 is TGTGCCAGCAGTTTGATCAGATTCCTCTATGGCTACACCTTC.

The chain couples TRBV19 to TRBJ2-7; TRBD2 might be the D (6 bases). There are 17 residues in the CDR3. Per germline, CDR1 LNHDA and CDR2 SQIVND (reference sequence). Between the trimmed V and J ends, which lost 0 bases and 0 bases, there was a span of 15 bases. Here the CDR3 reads CASSIDRSGANSYEQYF. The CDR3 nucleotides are TGTGCCAGTAGTATAGATCGGTCGGGAGCCAACTCCTACGAGCAGTACTTC.

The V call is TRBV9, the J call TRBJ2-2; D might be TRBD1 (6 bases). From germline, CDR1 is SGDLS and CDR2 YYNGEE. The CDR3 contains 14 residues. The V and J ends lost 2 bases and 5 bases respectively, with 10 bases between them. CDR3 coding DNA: TGTGCCAGCAGCGTGGTTGACAGGACCGGGGAGCTGTTTTTT. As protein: CASSVVDRTGELFF.

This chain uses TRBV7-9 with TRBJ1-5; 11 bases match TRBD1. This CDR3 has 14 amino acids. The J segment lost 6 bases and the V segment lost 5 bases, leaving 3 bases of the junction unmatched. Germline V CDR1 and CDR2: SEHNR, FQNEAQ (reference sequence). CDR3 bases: TGTGCCAGCAGCCCGGGACAGGGGGGTCAGCCCCAGCATTTT. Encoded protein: CASSPGQGGQPQHF.

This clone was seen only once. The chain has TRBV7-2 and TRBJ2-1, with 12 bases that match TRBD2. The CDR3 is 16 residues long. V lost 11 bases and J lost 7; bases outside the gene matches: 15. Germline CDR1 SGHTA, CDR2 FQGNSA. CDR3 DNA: TGTGCCTCCTCCCCTAGCGGGGGGGCCGCAGTGAATGAGCAGTTCTTC. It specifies CASSPSGGAAVNEQFF.

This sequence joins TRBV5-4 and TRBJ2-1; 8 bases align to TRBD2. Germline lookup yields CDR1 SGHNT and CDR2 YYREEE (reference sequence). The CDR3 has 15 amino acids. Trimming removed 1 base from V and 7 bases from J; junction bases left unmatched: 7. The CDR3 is CASSLIGRGANEQFF. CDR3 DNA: TGTGCCAGCAGCTTGATCGGGAGGGGGGCTAATGAGCAGTTCTTC.

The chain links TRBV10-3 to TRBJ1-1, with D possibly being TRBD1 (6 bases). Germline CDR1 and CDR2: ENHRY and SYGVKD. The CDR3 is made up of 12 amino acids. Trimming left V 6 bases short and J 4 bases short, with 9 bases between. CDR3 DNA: TGTGCCATCAGGCAGGGGATCACTGAAGCTTTCTTT. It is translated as CAIRQGITEAFF.

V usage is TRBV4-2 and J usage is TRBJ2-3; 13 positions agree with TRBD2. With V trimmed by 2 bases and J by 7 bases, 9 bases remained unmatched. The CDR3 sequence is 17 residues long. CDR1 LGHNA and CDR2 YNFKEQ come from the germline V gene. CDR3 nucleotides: TGTGCCAGCAGCCAACGAACTAGCGGGGGGGCCATAAATACGCAGTATTTT. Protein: CASSQRTSGGAINTQYF.

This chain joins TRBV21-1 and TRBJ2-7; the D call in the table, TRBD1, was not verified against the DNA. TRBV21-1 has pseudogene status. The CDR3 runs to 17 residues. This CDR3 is CASSKVGPGVIFYEQYF. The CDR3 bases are TGTGCCAGCAGCAAAGTCGGGCCAGGGGTTATTTTCTACGAGCAGTACTTC.

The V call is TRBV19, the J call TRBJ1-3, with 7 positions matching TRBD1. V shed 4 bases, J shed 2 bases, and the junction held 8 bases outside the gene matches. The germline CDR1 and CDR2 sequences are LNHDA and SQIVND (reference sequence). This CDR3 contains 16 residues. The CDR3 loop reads CASSTTPTGPGNTIYF. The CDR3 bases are TGTGCCAGTAGTACCACCCCGACAGGGCCTGGAAACACCATATATTTT.

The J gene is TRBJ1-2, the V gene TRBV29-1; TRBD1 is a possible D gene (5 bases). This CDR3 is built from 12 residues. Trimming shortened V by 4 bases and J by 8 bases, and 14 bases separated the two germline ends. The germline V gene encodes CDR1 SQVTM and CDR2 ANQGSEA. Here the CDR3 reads CSVAVGVGGYTF. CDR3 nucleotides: TGCAGCGTTGCGGTAGGGGTAGGAGGCTACACCTTC.